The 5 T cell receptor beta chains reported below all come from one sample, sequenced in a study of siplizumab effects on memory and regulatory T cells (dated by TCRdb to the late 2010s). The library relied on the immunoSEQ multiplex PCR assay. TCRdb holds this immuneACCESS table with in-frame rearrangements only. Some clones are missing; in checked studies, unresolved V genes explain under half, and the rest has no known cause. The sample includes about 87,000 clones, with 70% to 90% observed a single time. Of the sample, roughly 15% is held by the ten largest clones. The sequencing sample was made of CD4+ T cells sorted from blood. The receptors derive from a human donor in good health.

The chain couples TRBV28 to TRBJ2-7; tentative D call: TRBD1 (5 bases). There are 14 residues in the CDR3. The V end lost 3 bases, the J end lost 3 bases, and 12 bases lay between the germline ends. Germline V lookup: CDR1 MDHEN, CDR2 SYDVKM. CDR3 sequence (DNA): TGTGCCAGCAGTTTGGTTGACAGACACTACGAGCAGTACTTC. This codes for CASSLVDRHYEQYF.

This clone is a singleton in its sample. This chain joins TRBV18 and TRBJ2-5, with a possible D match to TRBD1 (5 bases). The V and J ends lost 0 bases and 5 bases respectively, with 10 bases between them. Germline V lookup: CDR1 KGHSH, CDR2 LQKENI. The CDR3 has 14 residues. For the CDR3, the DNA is TGTGCCAGCTCACCACCGACAGATAGGGAGACCCAGTACTTC. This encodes CASSPPTDRETQYF.

The CDR3 protein is CASSQDSVILVGTNEQYF. DNA of the CDR3: TGCGCCAGCAGCCAAGATAGTGTGATCCTTGTGGGGACCAACGAGCAGTACTTC. The chain carries TRBV4-3 and TRBJ2-7; tentatively, D is TRBD1 or TRBD2 (5 bases each). The V end lost 0 bases, the J end lost 5 bases, and 23 bases lay between the germline ends. The CDR3 runs to 18 residues. Germline V gene lookup returns CDR1 LGHNA and CDR2 YSLEER.

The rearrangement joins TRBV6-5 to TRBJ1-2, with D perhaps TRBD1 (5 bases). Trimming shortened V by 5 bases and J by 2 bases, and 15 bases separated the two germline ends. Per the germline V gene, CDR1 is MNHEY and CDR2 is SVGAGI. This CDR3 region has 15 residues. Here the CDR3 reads CASSLNGAGNYGYTF. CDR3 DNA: TGTGCCAGCAGTCTTAATGGGGCAGGGAACTATGGCTACACCTTC.

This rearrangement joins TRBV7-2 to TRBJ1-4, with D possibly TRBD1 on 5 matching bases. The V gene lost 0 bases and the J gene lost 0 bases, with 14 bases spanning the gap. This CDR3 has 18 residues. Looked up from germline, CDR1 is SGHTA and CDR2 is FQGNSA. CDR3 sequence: CASSLAYQGSATNEKLFF. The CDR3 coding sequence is TGTGCCAGCAGCTTAGCTTACCAGGGCTCAGCAACTAATGAAAAACTGTTTTTT.